The 26 T cell receptor beta chains below were found in one sample sequenced in a study of cytomegalovirus exposure and HLA in healthy donors. Amplification used 60 Vbeta primers and 13 Jbeta primers. The method was immunoSEQ multiplex PCR; TCRdb's version includes in-frame clones alone and lacks a portion of them. The sample yields about 110,000 clones, 70% to 75% seen once. The material sequenced was PBMCs. The receptor source for this set is a woman aged 40-49 years in good health and CMV-seronegative.

This clone occurred a few times. The rearrangement links TRBV4-1 to TRBJ2-7; a possible D gene is TRBD1 (6 bases). Trimming pared 3 bases from V and 2 bases from J, leaving 20 bases between. Germline CDR1 MGHRA, CDR2 YSYEKL. The CDR3 contains 17 residues. In nucleotides, the CDR3 is TGCGCCAGCAGCCACCGCGAATTGGACAGAGATCCCTACGAGCAGTACTTC. Protein product: CASSHRELDRDPYEQYF.

The chain employs TRBV7-2 and TRBJ1-1; D call uncertain. CDR1 is SGHTA and CDR2 is FQGNSA in the germline V gene. The CDR3 totals 16 residues. V lost 2 bases and J lost 0, with 13 bases in between. In DNA, the CDR3 is TGTGCCAGCAGCTTAAATCAAGCACTTATGAACACTGAAGCTTTCTTT. Encoded protein: CASSLNQALMNTEAFF.

The chain carries TRBV2 and TRBJ1-2; 7 bases fit TRBD1. J lost 2 bases, V lost 5 bases, and 8 bases had no gene match. Germline CDR1 and CDR2: SNHLY and FYNNEI. This CDR3 comprises 15 residues. The CDR3 DNA reads TGTGCCAGCAGTCTCGGTTTACAGGGGAACTATGGCTACACCTTC. It codes for CASSLGLQGNYGYTF.

The genes are TRBV6-5 and TRBJ2-5, with 8 bases identical to TRBD2. Unmatched junction bases numbered 8, after V lost 6 bases and J lost 5 bases. From germline, CDR1 is MNHEY and CDR2 SVGAGI. The CDR3 runs to 14 residues. The CDR3 coding sequence is TGTGCCAGCAGACCCGGGGGGGGGAGGGAGACCCAGTACTTC. Translating gives CASRPGGGRETQYF.

The CDR3 DNA reads TGCGCCAGCAGCCAAGAAGACAGGGTGACCGGGGAGCTGTTTTTT. This encodes CASSQEDRVTGELFF. The V call is TRBV4-3, the J call TRBJ2-2, with TRBD1 identical over 7 bases. Germline lookup yields CDR1 LGHNA and CDR2 YSLEER. There are 15 residues in the CDR3. The V segment lost 0 bases and the J segment 5 bases; nucleotides outside the gene matches: 3.

This clone was found a few times. The chain couples TRBV10-3 to TRBJ1-1, with D perhaps matching TRBD1 (5 bases). CDR3 length: 15 residues. The V and J ends lost 4 bases and 4 bases respectively, with 16 bases between them. Per the germline V gene, CDR1 is ENHRY and CDR2 is SYGVKD. The CDR3 region has the DNA TGTGCCATCAGTGGAAGACAGAGCGGGAGCACTGAAGCTTTCTTT. Encoded protein: CAISGRQSGSTEAFF.

V and J are TRBV10-3 and TRBJ1-3; D is uncertain. The germline V and J ends were trimmed by 1 base and 0 bases, with 7 bases remaining between them. CDR1 ENHRY and CDR2 SYGVKD come from the germline V gene. The CDR3 is 15 amino acids. This chain's CDR3 is CAISEFRSSGNTIYF. In nucleotides, the CDR3 is TGTGCCATCAGTGAGTTCAGATCCTCTGGAAACACCATATATTTT.

V gene TRBV6-1 combines with J gene TRBJ1-1; 7 bases are a match to TRBD1. CDR3 length equals 14 residues. V was pared by 4 bases and J by 2 bases, with 4 bases of the junction left unmatched. Germline assignment: CDR1 MNHNS and CDR2 SASEGT. DNA of the CDR3: TGTGCCAGCAGTGTTACAGGGGTTAACACTGAAGCTTTCTTT. This translates into CASSVTGVNTEAFF.

This clone appeared a single time. The rearrangement links TRBV7-8 to TRBJ2-7, with a possible D match to TRBD1 (6 bases). V gave up 1 base and J gave up 9 bases, with 16 bases separating them. Germline assignment: CDR1 SGHVS and CDR2 FQNEAQ. The CDR3 is made up of 14 amino acids. CDR3 in DNA: TGTGCCAGCAGCTTAGTATCCTTCAGGGGTGGGCAGTACTTC. It specifies CASSLVSFRGGQYF.

This chain joins TRBV23-1 and TRBJ1-1, with TRBD1 as a possible D gene (6 bases). TRBV23-1 is assigned to the ORF class and has an uncertain function. The V end lost 8 bases, the J end lost 5 bases, and 21 bases lay between the germline ends. This CDR3 has 15 residues. Here the CDR3 DNA reads TGCGCCAGCCCCACTACCGACAGGACCCGAACTGAAGCTTTCTTT. It is translated as CASPTTDRTRTEAFF.

This clone was recorded a few times. The genes are TRBV7-2 and TRBJ2-5, with 10 nucleotides matching TRBD1. The germline V gene encodes CDR1 SGHTA and CDR2 FQGNSA. V shed 2 bases and J 5 bases; nucleotides not matched to a gene: 5. This CDR3 contains 15 residues. Written as DNA, the CDR3 is TGTGCCAGCAGCTTACCGACAGGGGGCAGGGAGACCCAGTACTTC. It encodes CASSLPTGGRETQYF.

V is TRBV6-1 and J is TRBJ2-1; 13 bases align to TRBD2. The germline V gene has CDR1 MNHNS and CDR2 SASEGT. CDR3 size: 15 residues. V trimming: 6 bases; J trimming: 8 bases; junction bases outside the gene matches: 7. CDR3 in amino acids: CASRRGTSGIDEQFF. Written as DNA, the CDR3 is TGTGCCAGCAGAAGGGGGACTAGCGGGATCGATGAGCAGTTCTTC.

The genes are TRBV18 and TRBJ2-1; 8 bases map to TRBD2. The trim removed 2 bases at V and 6 bases at J, leaving 9 bases unmatched. Germline loops: CDR1 KGHSH, CDR2 LQKENI. The CDR3 length is 16 residues. CDR3 in amino acids: CASSPGLGTSVNEQFF. DNA of the CDR3: TGTGCCAGCTCACCAGGGCTAGGGACTAGTGTCAATGAGCAGTTCTTC.

This clone was counted between two and nine times. V and J are TRBV2 and TRBJ1-5; TRBD1 matches 7 bases. The germline V gene encodes CDR1 SNHLY and CDR2 FYNNEI. Germline trimming cut 5 bases from V and 0 bases from J; bases unmatched to any gene: 4. The CDR3 is 15 residues long. CDR3 in DNA: TGTGCCAGCAGTTGGACAGGAGGTAGCAATCAGCCCCAGCATTTT. This codes for CASSWTGGSNQPQHF.

Only one count was recorded for this clone. The chain has TRBV28 and TRBJ2-3; 7 bases fit TRBD2. Germline values: CDR1 MDHEN, CDR2 SYDVKM. The V gene end was trimmed by 5 bases and the J gene end by 3 bases; junction bases not matched to a gene: 11. There are 16 residues in the CDR3. This chain's CDR3 is CASSPPRAGVTDTQYF. The CDR3 region has the DNA TGTGCCAGCAGTCCCCCTCGGGCGGGAGTGACAGATACGCAGTATTTT.

The rearrangement joins TRBV27 to TRBJ2-3, with D maybe TRBD1 (6 bases). The CDR3 length is 15 residues. V lost 4 bases and J 5 bases, leaving 16 bases between the germline ends. Germline V gene lookup returns CDR1 MNHEY and CDR2 SMNVEV (reference sequence). CDR3 sequence reads: CASSSRTDWGDTQYF. The CDR3 coding sequence is TGTGCCAGCAGTTCGCGGACAGACTGGGGAGATACGCAGTATTTT.

The chain links TRBV7-3 to TRBJ2-5, with TRBD2 matching over 7 bases. Germline trimming cut 5 bases from V and 5 bases from J; bases unmatched to any gene: 11. The CDR3 has 15 amino acids. CDR1 and CDR2 (germline): SGHTA, FQGTGA. The CDR3, as DNA: TGTGCCAGCAGCCGAACGGGAGTGGGAGGGGAGACCCAGTACTTC. Encoded protein: CASSRTGVGGETQYF.

The chain is built from TRBV5-1 and TRBJ2-3; 7 bases align to TRBD2. Germline loops: CDR1 SGHRS, CDR2 YFSETQ. The V and J ends lost 4 bases and 0 bases, in that order; junction bases with no gene match: 5. The CDR3 spans 15 residues. The CDR3 DNA reads TGCGCCAGCAGCCCTAGCGGATCTAGCACAGATACGCAGTATTTT. Its translation is CASSPSGSSTDTQYF.

The genes are TRBV11-2 and TRBJ2-7; D is undetermined. Per the germline V gene, CDR1 is SGHAT and CDR2 is FQNNGV. The CDR3 has 14 amino acids. V lost 0 bases, J lost 3 bases, and 9 bases lay in between. Here the CDR3 reads CASSLESLSYEQYF. CDR3 DNA sequence: TGTGCCAGCAGCTTAGAGTCCCTCAGCTACGAGCAGTACTTC.

The V and J genes are TRBV5-6 and TRBJ2-3, with D perhaps matching TRBD2 (6 bases). Looked up from germline, CDR1 is SGHDT and CDR2 is YYEEEE. Trimming removed 3 bases at V and 2 bases at J, with 16 bases between. The CDR3 totals 16 residues. CDR3 in DNA: TGTGCCAGCAGCTCGGACCAGACTAGAAACACAGATACGCAGTATTTT. This sequence encodes CASSSDQTRNTDTQYF.

The V call is TRBV4-1, the J call TRBJ2-1; D not certain. The CDR3 contains 14 residues. The V and J ends lost 6 bases and 5 bases respectively, with 14 bases between them. Per the germline V gene, CDR1 is MGHRA and CDR2 is YSYEKL. CDR3 sequence (DNA): TGCGCCAGCAGTTATCGAGACTCACACAATGAGCAGTTCTTC. This translates into CASSYRDSHNEQFF.

The chain employs TRBV5-5 and TRBJ2-7; possibly TRBD1 for D (6 bases). Trimming took off 3 bases at V and 5 bases at J, with 6 bases between the two ends. The CDR3 covers 11 residues. Germline CDR1 SGHKS, CDR2 YYEKEE (reference sequence). CDR3 region: CASSSGDEQYF. CDR3 bases: TGTGCCAGCAGCTCAGGGGACGAGCAGTACTTC.

This clone has just a few counts. This chain links TRBV25-1 with TRBJ1-3; no definite D call. With 4 bases removed from V and 2 bases from J, the gap between germline ends came to 12 bases. The CDR3 length is 15 residues. CDR1 MGHDK and CDR2 SYGVNS come from the germline V gene. The CDR3 coding sequence is TGTGCCAGCAGTGGCCCGGGTCGGGCTGGAAACACCATATATTTT. The encoded protein is CASSGPGRAGNTIYF. Looking up the rest from reference TRBV25-1 and TRBJ1-3 gives the full variable domain: EADIYQTPRYLVIGTGKKITLECSQTMGHDKMYWYQQDPGMELHLIHYSYGVNSTEKGDLSSESTVSRIRTEHFPLTLESARPSHTSQYLCASSGPGRAGNTIYFGEGSWLTVV.

J is TRBJ1-2 and V is TRBV5-1; the D gene is possibly TRBD1 (5 bases). The CDR3 runs 16 residues. Per germline, CDR1 SGHRS and CDR2 YFSETQ. V was cut by 3 bases and J by 7 bases, with 22 bases left in between. The CDR3 DNA reads TGCGCCAGCAGCTGGATTGGGGGGATCGACCCCTCTGGCTACACCTTC. This gives the protein CASSWIGGIDPSGYTF.

Only one count was recorded for this clone. The rearrangement joins TRBV7-2 to TRBJ1-2, with D tentatively TRBD1 (6 bases). The CDR3 is made up of 13 amino acids. Trimming shortened V by 2 bases and J by 6 bases, and 10 bases separated the two germline ends. Germline V CDR1 and CDR2: SGHTA, FQGNSA. CDR3 sequence: CASSLTGFHGYTF. CDR3 coding DNA: TGTGCCAGCAGCTTAACAGGGTTTCATGGCTACACCTTC.

The V and J genes are TRBV11-1 and TRBJ1-1; no reliable D call. The V gene lost 5 bases and the J gene lost 0 bases, with 7 bases spanning the gap. The CDR3 runs to 13 residues. Germline loops: CDR1 SGHAT, CDR2 FQDESV (reference sequence). The CDR3 region is CASSTSLNTEAFF. CDR3 nucleotides: TGTGCCAGCAGCACTTCATTGAACACTGAAGCTTTCTTT.